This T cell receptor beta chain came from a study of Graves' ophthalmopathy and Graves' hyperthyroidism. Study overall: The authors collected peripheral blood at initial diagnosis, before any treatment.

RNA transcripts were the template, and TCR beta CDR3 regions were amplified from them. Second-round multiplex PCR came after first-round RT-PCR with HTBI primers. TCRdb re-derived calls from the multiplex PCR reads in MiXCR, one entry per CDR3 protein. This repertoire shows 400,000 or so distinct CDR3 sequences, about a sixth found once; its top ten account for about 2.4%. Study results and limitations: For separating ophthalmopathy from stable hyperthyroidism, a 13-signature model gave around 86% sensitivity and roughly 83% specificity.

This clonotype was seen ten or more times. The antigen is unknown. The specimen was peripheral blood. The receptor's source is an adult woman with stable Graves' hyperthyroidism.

The CDR3 region has the DNA TGTGCCAGCAGTTCTAGACTAGCAGAGTACCAAGAGACCCAGTACTTC. Protein: CASSSRLAEYQETQYF. The rearrangement uses TRBV28 and TRBJ2-5; 7 bases are a match to TRBD2. The CDR3 runs to 16 residues. The V segment lost 4 bases and the J segment 0 bases; nucleotides outside the gene matches: 8. Germline CDR1 and CDR2: MDHEN and SYDVKM. The full variable domain, completed using reference TRBV28 and TRBJ2-5, is DVKVTQSSRYLVKRTGEKVFLECVQDMDHENMFWYRQDPGLGLRLIYFSYDVKMKEKGDIPEGYSVSREKKERFSLILESASTNQTSMYLCASSSRLAEYQETQYFGPGTRLLVL.